A single sample is the source of the 8 T cell receptor beta chains below, sequenced in a study of vaccination effects on CD4 cells after COVID-19. No antigen has been identified for these receptors. Libraries were prepared by immunoSEQ multiplex PCR; TCRdb keeps only in-frame clonotypes and omits some of them. The sample holds about 22,000 clones, 73% seen once. After expansion with viral peptide pools in the ViraFEST assay, antigen-specific CD4+ T cells were sequenced. Investigators separated out CD4+ T cells once around 10 days of culture had passed. This specimen was CD4+ T cells from PBMCs cultured with HCoV-229E spike peptides, taken before COVID-19 vaccination. The receptors derive from a human donor who received a COVID-19 vaccine.

In this sample, this clone turned up once. The chain recombines TRBV12-5 with TRBJ2-1; maybe TRBD1 (5 bases). Trimming left V 1 base short and J 9 bases short, with 10 bases between. This CDR3 is built from 13 residues. Germline values: CDR1 LGHNT, CDR2 FRNRAP. CDR3 region: CASGLGRQSEQFF. CDR3 coding DNA: TGTGCTAGTGGTTTGGGGCGACAGAGTGAGCAGTTCTTC.

The chain combines TRBV7-9 with TRBJ1-3, with D possibly being TRBD1 (6 bases). From germline, CDR1 is SEHNR and CDR2 FQNEAQ (reference sequence). V was shortened by 5 bases and J by 2 bases, with 13 bases between the two germline ends. The CDR3 length is 15 residues. Written as DNA, the CDR3 is TGTGCCAGCAGCGTCACCACAGGGACTGGAAACACCATATATTTT. Translating it yields CASSVTTGTGNTIYF.

The chain links TRBV4-2 to TRBJ2-1; D not certain. The CDR3 loop spans 14 amino acids. From germline, CDR1 is LGHNA and CDR2 YNFKEQ. V was pared by 3 bases and J by 6 bases, with 12 bases between. The CDR3 nucleotides are TGTGCCAGCAGCCAGGCTCTCGGAGTCAATGAGCAGTTCTTC. Translating gives CASSQALGVNEQFF.

The chain has TRBV10-2 and TRBJ1-5; tentative D call: TRBD1 (5 bases). The germline V and J ends were trimmed by 5 bases and 5 bases, with 13 bases remaining between them. Germline loops: CDR1 WSHSY, CDR2 SAAADI. The CDR3 covers 14 residues. The CDR3 here is CASSRWGGDQPQHF. In nucleotides, the CDR3 is TGCGCCAGCAGTAGGTGGGGGGGGGATCAGCCCCAGCATTTT.

The sample holds a few counts of this clone. V and J are TRBV6-1 and TRBJ1-2; D is uncertain. There are 15 residues in the CDR3. Germline V lookup: CDR1 MNHNS, CDR2 SASEGT. Trimming took 1 base from V and 4 from J, leaving 13 bases between them. This chain's CDR3 is CASSEGAVGPYGYTF. CDR3 nucleotides: TGTGCCAGCAGTGAAGGAGCCGTGGGCCCCTATGGCTACACCTTC.

This clone was observed a handful of times. The V call is TRBV9, the J call TRBJ2-1; maybe TRBD2 (6 bases). The CDR3 is 14 amino acids. Deletions cut 0 bases from V and 4 bases from J, with 8 bases between. From germline, CDR1 is SGDLS and CDR2 YYNGEE. The CDR3 protein is CASSVGGTYNEQFF. DNA of the CDR3: TGTGCCAGCAGCGTAGGAGGGACTTACAATGAGCAGTTCTTC.

V usage is TRBV6-5 and J usage is TRBJ1-3, with D uncertain. Trimming removed 5 bases from V and 4 bases from J, with 12 bases in between. Germline V CDR1 and CDR2: MNHEY, SVGAGI. The CDR3 has 14 amino acids. The CDR3 DNA sequence: TGTGCCAGCAGTAGGACTGTTCTCGGAAACACCATATATTTT. Encoded protein: CASSRTVLGNTIYF.

The chain combines TRBV6-5 with TRBJ2-7; TRBD1 agrees at 11 bases. CDR1 is MNHEY and CDR2 is SVGAGI in the germline V gene. With 5 bases clipped from V and 2 bases from J, the junction kept 5 bases outside the gene matches. This CDR3 is built from 15 residues. The CDR3 DNA sequence: TGTGCCAGCAGTCGGACAGGGGGCATGCCCTACGAGCAGTACTTC. This translates into CASSRTGGMPYEQYF.